This T cell receptor (beta chain) was retrieved from a study of Ad26.COV2.S vaccination and SARS-CoV-2 variants. There are 15 residues in the CDR3. Trimming pared 5 bases from V and 2 bases from J, leaving 16 bases between. Germline CDR1 reads SGHVS; CDR2 reads FQNEAQ. TCRdb's table, derived via immunoSEQ multiplex PCR, lists solely in-frame clones and lacks some. The table has around 450,000 clones, about nine tenths seen once; the top ten hold about 1.7%. Indicated treatment: roughly 19 received Ad26.COV2.S at low or high dose, single or two shots; several received placebo; per-sample allocation not given. All samples were drawn on day 63, counting from the first vaccine or placebo injection. In Boston, an adult donor aged 18-55 years took part. This clone has a single count.

The chain has TRBV7-8 and TRBJ2-7; D perhaps matches TRBD2 (6 bases). This clonotype was obtained from a person aged 18-60 years who received the Ad26.COV2.S COVID-19 vaccine or a placebo. The input for sequencing was peripheral blood, taken in a trial of Ad26.COV2.S vaccine versus placebo. For the CDR3, the DNA is TGTGCCAGCAGCGTCGGGAGTCTTGGGACCTACGAGCAGTACTTC. It specifies CASSVGSLGTYEQYF.